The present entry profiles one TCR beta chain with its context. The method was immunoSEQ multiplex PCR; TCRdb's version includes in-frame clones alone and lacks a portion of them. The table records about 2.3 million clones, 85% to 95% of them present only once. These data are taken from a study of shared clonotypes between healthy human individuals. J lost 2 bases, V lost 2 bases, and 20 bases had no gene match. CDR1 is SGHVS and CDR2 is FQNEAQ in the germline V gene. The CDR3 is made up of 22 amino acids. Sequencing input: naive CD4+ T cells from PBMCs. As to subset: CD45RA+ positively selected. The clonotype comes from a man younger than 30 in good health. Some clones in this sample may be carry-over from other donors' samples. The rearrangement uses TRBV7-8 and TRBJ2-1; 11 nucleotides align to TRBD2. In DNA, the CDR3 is TGTGCCAGCAGCTTACGGACGACCGGGACTAGCGGTCGAAGAAAGACCTACAATGAGCAGTTCTTC. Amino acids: CASSLRTTGTSGRRKTYNEQFF.